Presented here are 5 T cell receptor beta chains from one specimen sequenced in a study of cytomegalovirus exposure and HLA in healthy donors. The PCR ran on 60 Vbeta and 13 Jbeta primers. Sequencing used immunoSEQ multiplex PCR; TCRdb keeps in-frame clones, though not all of them. Recorded for this sample: about 190,000 clones. The sequenced material came from PBMCs. These receptors were collected from a woman younger than 45 in good health and CMV-seropositive.

The rearrangement uses TRBV4-1 and TRBJ2-1; 13 nucleotides line up with TRBD2. This CDR3 is built from 16 residues. Losses at the gene ends were 4 bases for V and 5 bases for J; bases not matched to a gene: 5. CDR1 and CDR2 from the germline V gene are MGHRA and YSYEKL. The CDR3 here is CASSRGTSGTNNEQFF. The CDR3 DNA follows: TGCGCCAGCAGCCGAGGGACTAGCGGGACCAACAATGAGCAGTTCTTC.

The V gene is TRBV28, the J gene TRBJ1-1; weak D call: TRBD1 (6 bases). The germline gives CDR1 MDHEN, CDR2 SYDVKM. The V and J ends lost 1 base and 5 bases respectively, with 17 bases between them. This CDR3 comprises 16 residues. The CDR3 nucleotides read TGTGCCAGCAGTTTATATGTGGGTGGGGGCGGAACTGAAGCTTTCTTT. Protein product: CASSLYVGGGGTEAFF.

V and J are TRBV9 and TRBJ2-7, with TRBD1 matching over 11 bases. Germline loops: CDR1 SGDLS, CDR2 YYNGEE. Trimming cost V 3 bases and J 6 bases; bases outside gene matches: 5. The CDR3 is 14 residues long. The CDR3 DNA reads as TGTGCCAGCAGCGCGCTGGGACAGGGGGGCGAGCAGTACTTC. This codes for CASSALGQGGEQYF.

The chain couples TRBV5-6 to TRBJ2-1; 14 bases fit TRBD2. Germline-derived CDR1 and CDR2 are SGHDT and YYEEEE. The CDR3 has 18 residues. Trimming at V came to 5 bases and at J to 2 bases, leaving 9 bases not matched to a gene. The CDR3 reads CASRWTSGRPSTYNEQFF. In nucleotides, the CDR3 is TGTGCCAGCAGATGGACTAGCGGGAGGCCTAGTACCTACAATGAGCAGTTCTTC.

The gene calls are TRBV28 and TRBJ1-5; 9 bases line up with TRBD1. V dropped 3 bases and J dropped 6; count of bases not matched to a gene: 6. Germline values: CDR1 MDHEN, CDR2 SYDVKM. The CDR3 runs 15 residues. Here the CDR3 reads CASSFYRGLGQPQHF. Here the CDR3 DNA reads TGTGCCAGCAGTTTTTACAGGGGGCTTGGTCAGCCCCAGCATTTT.